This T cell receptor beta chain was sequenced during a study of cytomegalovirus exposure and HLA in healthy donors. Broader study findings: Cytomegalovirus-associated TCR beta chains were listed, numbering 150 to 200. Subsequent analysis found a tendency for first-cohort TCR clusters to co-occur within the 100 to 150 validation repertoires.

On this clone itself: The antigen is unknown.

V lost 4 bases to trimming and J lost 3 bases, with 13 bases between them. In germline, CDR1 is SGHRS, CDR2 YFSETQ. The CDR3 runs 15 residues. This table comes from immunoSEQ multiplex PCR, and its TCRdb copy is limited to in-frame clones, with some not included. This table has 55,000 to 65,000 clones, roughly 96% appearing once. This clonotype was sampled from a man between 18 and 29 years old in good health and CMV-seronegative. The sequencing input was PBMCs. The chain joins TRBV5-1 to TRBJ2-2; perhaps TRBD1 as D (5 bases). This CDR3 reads CASSPPDTYTGELFF. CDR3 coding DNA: TGCGCCAGCAGCCCACCGGACACTTACACCGGGGAGCTGTTTTTT.